These 13 T cell receptor beta chains were all obtained from the same sample, sequenced in a study of molecular identifiers for immune sequencing clone quantification. Each CDR3 protein gets one entry after TCRdb re-called the PCR reads with MiXCR. The top ten clones hold 0.78% of a sample with some 590,000 distinct CDR3 sequences, 25% of them seen once. Sequencing was carried out using naive CD8+ T cells from blood, with Jurkat cell RNA spiked in. Subset here: FACS-sorted CD8+CD4-CCR7+CD45RA+ naive T cells. These receptors originate from a human donor in good health. Some libraries in this study had Jurkat cell RNA spiked in.

This clonotype has a count of ten or more. The rearrangement uses TRBV5-5 and TRBJ1-5; D not certain. The V gene's germline CDR1 is SGHKS and CDR2 YYEKEE (reference sequence). V lost 5 bases, J lost 0 bases, and 15 bases lay in between. This CDR3 spans 16 amino acids. The DNA of the CDR3 is TGTGCCAGCAGACCCGGCCCCTTACTTAGCAATCAGCCCCAGCATTTT. It encodes CASRPGPLLSNQPQHF.

In this sample, this clonotype turned up a few times. The rearrangement joins TRBV6-5 to TRBJ2-2; 10 bases fit TRBD2. Germline CDR1 MNHEY, CDR2 SVGAGI. Trimming took 2 bases from V and 2 from J; bases not matched to a gene: 14. There are 20 residues in the CDR3. The CDR3 DNA sequence: TGTGCCAGCAGTTACCAAGCGGGAGGGCTAATGGTCCGAAACACCGGGGAGCTGTTTTTT. Protein product: CASSYQAGGLMVRNTGELFF.

CDR3 amino acids: CASSGRPDSGANVLTF. CDR3 DNA: TGTGCCAGCAGCGGACGGCCGGACTCTGGGGCCAACGTCCTGACTTTC. The J gene is TRBJ2-6, the V gene TRBV9; D gene ambiguous. Trimming took off 3 bases at V and 0 bases at J, with 10 bases between the two ends. Germline lookup yields CDR1 SGDLS and CDR2 YYNGEE. The CDR3 contains 16 residues.

This clonotype occurred many times. The chain recombines TRBV20-1 with TRBJ1-1; D possibly corresponds to TRBD1 (5 bases). The germline V gene has CDR1 DFQATT and CDR2 SNEGSKA (reference sequence). CDR3 size: 11 residues. V lost 0 bases and J lost 6, with 5 bases in between. The CDR3 region has the DNA TGCAGTGCTAGAGAGGGGGCTGAAGCTTTCTTT. Its translation: CSAREGAEAFF.

The J gene is TRBJ2-5, the V gene TRBV10-1; D is uncertain. Germline V gene lookup returns CDR1 WNHNN and CDR2 SYGVQD (reference sequence). The CDR3 is 15 residues long. Between the trimmed V and J ends, which lost 2 bases and 6 bases, there was a span of 16 bases. The DNA of the CDR3 is TGCGCCAGCAGTGAGCCTGCCCGGCTGTGGAAGACCCAGTACTTC. Its protein is CASSEPARLWKTQYF.

This chain uses TRBV9 with TRBJ2-2; D is possibly TRBD2 (5 bases). CDR1 SGDLS and CDR2 YYNGEE come from the germline V gene. The CDR3 extends over 15 amino acids. V was trimmed by 4 bases and J by 3 bases, leaving 13 bases between them. CDR3 DNA: TGTGCCAGCAGCCCGGGGAGCTGGTACACCGGGGAGCTGTTTTTT. This codes for CASSPGSWYTGELFF.

To note about this clonotype: This clone may be a read error of a much larger clone one base away. The chain has TRBV4-3 and TRBJ2-7, with 8 bases that match TRBD1. The V and J ends lost 1 base and 0 bases, in that order; junction bases with no gene match: 2. The CDR3 is 15 residues long. In germline, CDR1 is LGHNA, CDR2 YSLEER. The CDR3: CASSQGGTGSYEQYF. The CDR3 DNA reads as TGCGCCAGCAGCCAAGGGGGGACAGGCTCCTACGAGCAGTACTTC.

This clonotype was recorded many times. The J gene is TRBJ2-5, the V gene TRBV25-1, with D unclear. V dropped 3 bases and J dropped 7 bases, with 12 bases sitting between them. Germline V lookup: CDR1 MGHDK, CDR2 SYGVNS. CDR3 size: 13 residues. The CDR3 reads CASSDSSFRTQYF. CDR3 nucleotide sequence: TGTGCCAGCAGTGACTCCAGCTTTCGGACCCAGTACTTC.

As for this clonotype: This may be a read error: a much more frequent sequence differs by one nucleotide. V usage is TRBV7-9 and J usage is TRBJ2-7, with D perhaps matching TRBD1 or TRBD2 (6 bases each). The CDR3 runs 14 residues. The germline CDR1 and CDR2 sequences are SEHNR and FQNEAQ (reference sequence). The CDR3 reads CASSLVAPEGERYF. The DNA of the CDR3 is TGTGCCAGCAGCTTAGTTGCCCCGGAGGGGGAGCGGTACTTC.

J is TRBJ2-1 and V is TRBV7-9; TRBD2 matches 11 bases. The V segment lost 1 base and the J segment 10 bases; nucleotides outside the gene matches: 3. This CDR3 comprises 14 residues. Looked up from germline, CDR1 is SEHNR and CDR2 is FQNEAQ (reference sequence). This CDR3 is CASSLGGLAEEQFF. CDR3 bases: TGTGCCAGCAGCTTAGGGGGACTAGCGGAGGAGCAGTTCTTC.

This clonotype was counted a few times. The chain has TRBV12-3 or TRBV12-4 and TRBJ2-1; TRBD1 aligns across 10 bases. This CDR3 is 17 amino acids long. The V and J ends lost 6 bases and 6 bases, in that order; junction bases with no gene match: 14. CDR3 sequence reads: CASRRRSRQGAGNEQFF. The CDR3 DNA sequence: TGTGCCAGCAGGCGACGGTCTAGACAGGGGGCGGGCAATGAGCAGTTCTTC.

Points on this clonotype: A read error may explain this, as a much larger clone is one base away. The J gene is TRBJ1-2, the V gene TRBV2; D is unresolved. Germline-derived CDR1 and CDR2 are SNHLY and FYNNEI. CDR3 size: 11 residues. DNA of the CDR3: TGTGCCAGCCCTGAGCCCACTGGCTTCACCTTC. Its translation is CASPEPTGFTF.

With regard to this clonotype: A read error is possible here, since a much larger clone lies one base away. Given the absence of the conserved phenylalanine or tryptophan at the CDR3 end, a read error is likely. The DNA is omitted, as the CDR3 cannot be located on it reliably, and the CDR3 follows TCRdb's listing. The CDR3: CASSLGTAPTSSTSEP. The rearrangement links TRBV5-6 to TRBJ2-7. The CDR3 is 16 residues long, ends included. The V gene's germline CDR1 is SGHDT and CDR2 YYEEEE.